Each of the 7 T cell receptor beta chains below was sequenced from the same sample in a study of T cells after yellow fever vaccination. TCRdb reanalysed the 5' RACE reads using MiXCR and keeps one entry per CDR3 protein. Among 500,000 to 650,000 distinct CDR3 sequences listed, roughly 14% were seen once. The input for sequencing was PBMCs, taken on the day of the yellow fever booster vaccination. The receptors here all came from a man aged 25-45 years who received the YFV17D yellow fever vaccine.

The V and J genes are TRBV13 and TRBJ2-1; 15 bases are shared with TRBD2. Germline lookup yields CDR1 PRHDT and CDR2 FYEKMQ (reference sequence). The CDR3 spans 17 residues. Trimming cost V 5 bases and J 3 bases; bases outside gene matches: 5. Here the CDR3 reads CASSNGLAGGHYNEQFF. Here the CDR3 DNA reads TGTGCCAGCAGCAACGGACTAGCGGGAGGGCACTACAATGAGCAGTTCTTC.

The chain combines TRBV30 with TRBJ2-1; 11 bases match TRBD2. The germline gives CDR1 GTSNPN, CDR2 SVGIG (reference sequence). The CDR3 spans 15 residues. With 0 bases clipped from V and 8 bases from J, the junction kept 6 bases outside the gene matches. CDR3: CAWSVGLAGGDEQFF. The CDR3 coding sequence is TGTGCCTGGAGTGTGGGCCTAGCGGGAGGAGATGAGCAGTTCTTC.

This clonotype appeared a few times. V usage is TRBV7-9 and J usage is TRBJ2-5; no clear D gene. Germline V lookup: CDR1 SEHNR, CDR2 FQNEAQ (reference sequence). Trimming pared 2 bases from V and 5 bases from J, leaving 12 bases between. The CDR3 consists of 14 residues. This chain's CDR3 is CASSLSPSHETQYF. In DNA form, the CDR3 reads TGTGCCAGCAGCTTATCTCCCTCGCACGAGACCCAGTACTTC.

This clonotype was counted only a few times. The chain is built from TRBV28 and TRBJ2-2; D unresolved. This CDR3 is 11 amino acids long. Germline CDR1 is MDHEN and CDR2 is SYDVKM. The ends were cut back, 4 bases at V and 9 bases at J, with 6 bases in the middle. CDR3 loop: CASSSPRELFF. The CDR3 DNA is TGTGCCAGCAGTTCCCCGCGGGAGCTGTTTTTT.

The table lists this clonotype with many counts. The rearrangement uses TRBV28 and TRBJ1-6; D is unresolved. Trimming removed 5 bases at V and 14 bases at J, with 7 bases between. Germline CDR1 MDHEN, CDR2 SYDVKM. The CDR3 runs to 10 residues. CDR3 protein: CASSTHTLHF. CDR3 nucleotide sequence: TGTGCCAGCAGTACCCACACCCTCCACTTT.

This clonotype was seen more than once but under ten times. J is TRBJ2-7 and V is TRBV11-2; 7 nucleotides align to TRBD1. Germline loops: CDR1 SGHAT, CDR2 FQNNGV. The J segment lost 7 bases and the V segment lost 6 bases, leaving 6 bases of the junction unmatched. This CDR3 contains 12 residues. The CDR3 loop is CASSTGVREQYF. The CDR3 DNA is TGTGCCAGCAGTACAGGGGTGCGGGAGCAGTACTTC.

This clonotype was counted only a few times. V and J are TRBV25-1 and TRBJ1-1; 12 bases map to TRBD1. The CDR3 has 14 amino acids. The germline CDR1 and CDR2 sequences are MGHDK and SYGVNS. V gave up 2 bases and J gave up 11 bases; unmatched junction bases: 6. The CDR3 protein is CASSEGDRGRRAFF. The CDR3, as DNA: TGTGCCAGCAGTGAAGGGGACAGGGGGCGCAGGGCTTTCTTT.